The rows below give T cell receptor beta chains drawn from one sample of a study of response to subunit inactivated influenza vaccine. In TCRdb, the RT-PCR reads were re-called with MiXCR into one record per CDR3 protein. Of under 550,000 distinct CDR3 sequences in the sample, approximately 6.9% were seen once. Sequencing was performed on PBMCs from blood, taken less than 30 months after vaccination. The origin of the receptors is a man aged 50 to 69 who received an inactivated influenza vaccine. Each CDR3 is given without its conserved first and last residue.

J gene	V gene	CDR3 length	CDR3 protein
TRBJ2-1	TRBV7-2	10	ASSSIYNEQF
TRBJ1-2	TRBV20-1	11	SLVDGHYYGYT
TRBJ2-2	TRBV9	14	ASSVASGGYTGELF
TRBJ1-2	TRBV12-3/TRBV12-4	11	ASSRLEGRGYT
TRBJ2-2	TRBV4-3	14	ASSQVRATNTGELF
TRBJ2-1	TRBV7-2	14	ASRPQYSITYNEQF
TRBJ2-7	TRBV29-1	11	SVDGDRDYEQY
TRBJ1-2	TRBV4-1	11	ASSDPGLPGYT
TRBJ2-1	TRBV11-2	14	ASSLVAGGHYNEQF
TRBJ1-2	TRBV2	13	ASKDRGGGNYGYT
TRBJ2-1	TRBV12-3/TRBV12-4	13	ASSPRERQKSEQF
TRBJ2-5	TRBV9	12	ASSVSPGQETQY
TRBJ2-1	TRBV3-1	12	ASSQRSRIDEQF
TRBJ2-1	TRBV5-1	13	ASSGLAGAHYEQF
TRBJ2-7	TRBV12-3/TRBV12-4	10	ASSSDIHEQY
TRBJ2-7	TRBV29-1	12	SVQGGTGPYEQY
TRBJ1-2	TRBV5-8	15	ASSLVQGKTTSYGYT
TRBJ1-1	TRBV19	14	ASSIAQGVWNTEAF
TRBJ1-6	TRBV20-1	15	SAPMAGVNAYNSPLH
TRBJ2-4	TRBV7-2	15	ASSSPKGILAKNIQY
TRBJ2-3	TRBV10-3	13	AISNPGTGGDTQY
TRBJ2-5	TRBV20-1	12	SARDRLGRETQY
TRBJ1-1	TRBV20-1	11	SARIARLTEAF
TRBJ1-2	TRBV4-2	12	ASSQERAGRGYT
TRBJ1-2	TRBV27	12	ASSWDRVGYGYT